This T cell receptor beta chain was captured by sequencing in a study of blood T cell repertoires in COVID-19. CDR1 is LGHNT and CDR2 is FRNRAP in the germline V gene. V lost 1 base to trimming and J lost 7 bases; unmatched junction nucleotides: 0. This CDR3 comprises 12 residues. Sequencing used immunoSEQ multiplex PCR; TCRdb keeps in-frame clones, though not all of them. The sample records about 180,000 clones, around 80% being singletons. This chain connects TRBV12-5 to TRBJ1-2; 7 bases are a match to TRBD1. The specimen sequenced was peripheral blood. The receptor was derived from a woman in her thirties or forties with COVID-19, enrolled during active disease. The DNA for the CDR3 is TGTGCTAGTGGTTTGGACAGGGGTGGCTACACCTTC. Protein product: CASGLDRGGYTF.